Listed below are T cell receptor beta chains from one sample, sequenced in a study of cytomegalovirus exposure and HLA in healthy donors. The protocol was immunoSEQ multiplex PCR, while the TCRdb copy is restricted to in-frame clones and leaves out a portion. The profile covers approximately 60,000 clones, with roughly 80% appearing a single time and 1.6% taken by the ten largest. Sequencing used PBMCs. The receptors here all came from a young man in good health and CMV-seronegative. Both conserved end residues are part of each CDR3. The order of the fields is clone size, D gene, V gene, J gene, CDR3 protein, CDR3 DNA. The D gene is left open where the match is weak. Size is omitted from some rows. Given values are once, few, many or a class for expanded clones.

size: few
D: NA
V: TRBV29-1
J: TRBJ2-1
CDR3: CSVAPGVRLNEQFF
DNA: TGCAGCGTTGCGCCAGGGGTTAGGCTCAATGAGCAGTTCTTC

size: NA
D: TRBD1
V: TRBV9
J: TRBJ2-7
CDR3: CASSFGQGFAYEQYF
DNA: TGTGCCAGCAGCTTTGGACAGGGTTTCGCCTACGAGCAGTACTTC

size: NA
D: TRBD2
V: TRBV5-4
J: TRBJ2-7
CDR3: CASSAGTSPFEQYF
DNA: TGTGCCAGCAGCGCCGGGACTAGTCCCTTCGAGCAGTACTTC

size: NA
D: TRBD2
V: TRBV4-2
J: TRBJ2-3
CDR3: CASSQEGGLADITDTQYF
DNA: TGTGCCAGCAGCCAAGAGGGCGGGCTAGCGGATATAACAGATACGCAGTATTTT

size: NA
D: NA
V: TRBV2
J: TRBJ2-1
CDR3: CASSESGGPRNEQFF
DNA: TGTGCCAGCAGTGAATCCGGGGGGCCTCGCAATGAGCAGTTCTTC

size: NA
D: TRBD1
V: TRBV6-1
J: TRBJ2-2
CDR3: CASSEWTGGRIGELFF
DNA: TGTGCCAGCAGTGAGTGGACAGGGGGACGCATCGGGGAGCTGTTTTTT

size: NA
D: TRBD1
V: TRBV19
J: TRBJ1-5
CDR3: CASSIDRGSNQPQHF
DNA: TGTGCCAGTAGTATCGACAGGGGTAGCAATCAGCCCCAGCATTTT

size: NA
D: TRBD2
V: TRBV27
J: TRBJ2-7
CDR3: CASSLLGRAGFDEQYF
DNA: TGTGCCAGCAGTCTCCTAGGGAGAGCGGGGTTCGACGAGCAGTACTTC

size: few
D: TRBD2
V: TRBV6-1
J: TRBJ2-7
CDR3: CASSGDSGRAGYEQYF
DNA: TGTGCCAGCAGTGGGGATAGCGGGAGGGCCGGGTACGAGCAGTACTTC

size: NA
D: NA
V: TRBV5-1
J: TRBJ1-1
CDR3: CASSQDLNTEAFF
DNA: TGCGCCAGCAGCCAGGATTTGAACACTGAAGCTTTCTTT

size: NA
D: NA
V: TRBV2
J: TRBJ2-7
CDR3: CASSESGTVNYEQYF
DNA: TGTGCCAGCAGTGAAAGCGGTACAGTCAACTACGAGCAGTACTTC

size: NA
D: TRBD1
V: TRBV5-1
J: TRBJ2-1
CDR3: CASSLESNRGTGNEQFF
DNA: TGCGCCAGCAGCTTAGAAAGTAACAGGGGCACTGGCAATGAGCAGTTCTTC

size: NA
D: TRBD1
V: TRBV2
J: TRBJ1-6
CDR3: CASSGYQWTGMSSPLHF
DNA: TGTGCCAGCTCTGGGTACCAGTGGACAGGAATGAGTTCACCCCTCCACTTT

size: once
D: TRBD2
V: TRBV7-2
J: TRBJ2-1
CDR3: CASSPPRGLAGIDEQFF
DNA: TGTGCCAGCAGCCCCCCCAGGGGACTAGCGGGAATCGATGAGCAGTTCTTC

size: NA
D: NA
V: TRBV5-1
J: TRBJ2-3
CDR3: CASSLERGIIRGISTDTQYF
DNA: TGCGCCAGCAGCTTGGAACGAGGGATTATTCGCGGAATAAGCACAGATACGCAGTATTTT

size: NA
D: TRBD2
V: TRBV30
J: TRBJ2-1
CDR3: CAWSVRGGRSYNEQFF
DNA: TGTGCCTGGAGTGTACGCGGCGGGAGATCCTACAATGAGCAGTTCTTC

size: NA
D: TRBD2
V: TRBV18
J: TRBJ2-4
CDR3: CASSPLSAGVGGGNIQYF
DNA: TGTGCCAGCTCACCCCTTTCAGCGGGGGTGGGAGGCGGGAACATTCAGTACTTC

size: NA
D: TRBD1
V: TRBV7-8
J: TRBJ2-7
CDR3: CASSTKTGGGGEQYF
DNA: TGTGCCAGCAGCACCAAGACAGGGGGAGGTGGCGAGCAGTACTTC

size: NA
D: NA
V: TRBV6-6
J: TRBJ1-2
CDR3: CASTPSQDYGYTF
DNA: TGTGCCAGCACCCCCAGTCAGGACTATGGCTACACCTTC

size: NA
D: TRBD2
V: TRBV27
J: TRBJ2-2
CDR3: CASSPGDGGDTGELFF
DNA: TGTGCCAGCAGCCCGGGGGACGGGGGGGACACCGGGGAGCTGTTTTTT

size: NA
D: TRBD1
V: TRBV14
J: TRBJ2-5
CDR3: CASSFHGDRGQETQYF
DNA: TGTGCCAGCAGCTTCCACGGCGACAGGGGCCAAGAGACCCAGTACTTC

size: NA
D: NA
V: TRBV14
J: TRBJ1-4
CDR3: CASSAGLNEKLFF
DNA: TGTGCCAGCAGCGCAGGTCTCAATGAAAAACTGTTTTTT